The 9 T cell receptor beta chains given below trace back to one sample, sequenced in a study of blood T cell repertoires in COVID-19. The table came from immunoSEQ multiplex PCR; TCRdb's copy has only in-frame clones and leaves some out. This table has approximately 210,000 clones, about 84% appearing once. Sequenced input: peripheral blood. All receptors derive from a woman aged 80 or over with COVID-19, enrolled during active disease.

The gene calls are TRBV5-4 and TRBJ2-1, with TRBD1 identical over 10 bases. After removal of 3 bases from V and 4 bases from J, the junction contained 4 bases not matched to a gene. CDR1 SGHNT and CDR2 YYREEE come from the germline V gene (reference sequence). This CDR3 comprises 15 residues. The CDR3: CASSSRDRGYNEQFF. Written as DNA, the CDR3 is TGTGCCAGCAGCTCCCGGGACAGGGGTTACAATGAGCAGTTCTTC.

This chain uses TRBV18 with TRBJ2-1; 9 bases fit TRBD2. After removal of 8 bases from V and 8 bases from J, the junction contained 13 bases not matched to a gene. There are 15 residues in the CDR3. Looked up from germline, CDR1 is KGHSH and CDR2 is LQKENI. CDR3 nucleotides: TGTGCCAGCGGGCGCGGGGGGGCCTCGGCGGATGAGCAGTTCTTC. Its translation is CASGRGGASADEQFF.

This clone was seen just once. For the CDR3, the DNA is TGTGCCAGCAGTTTATCGAGGGTAGAAAAACTGTTTTTT. Encoded protein: CASSLSRVEKLFF. The chain carries TRBV27 and TRBJ1-4; D remains ambiguous. The V gene's germline CDR1 is MNHEY and CDR2 SMNVEV (reference sequence). V dropped 0 bases and J dropped 8 bases, with 7 bases sitting between them. This CDR3 is 13 amino acids long.

The CDR3 reads CASSSPIRTKGGYTF. CDR3 nucleotides: TGTGCCAGCAGTTCCCCTATCCGAACTAAGGGGGGCTACACCTTC. V gene TRBV28 combines with J gene TRBJ1-2; D might be TRBD1 (5 bases). The CDR3 has 15 residues. The germline V gene encodes CDR1 MDHEN and CDR2 SYDVKM. V lost 4 bases, J lost 8 bases, and 20 bases lay in between.

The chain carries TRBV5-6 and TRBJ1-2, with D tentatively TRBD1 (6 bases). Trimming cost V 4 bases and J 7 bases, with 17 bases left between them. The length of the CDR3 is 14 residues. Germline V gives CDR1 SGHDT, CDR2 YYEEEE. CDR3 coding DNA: TGTGCCAGCAGCCTGGTGGACAGAGGCGGTGGCTACACCTTC. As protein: CASSLVDRGGGYTF.

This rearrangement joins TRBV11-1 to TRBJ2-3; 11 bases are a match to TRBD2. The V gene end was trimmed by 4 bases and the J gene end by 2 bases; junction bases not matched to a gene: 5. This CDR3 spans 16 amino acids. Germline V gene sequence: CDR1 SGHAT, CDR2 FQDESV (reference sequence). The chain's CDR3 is CASSSHSGRATDTQYF. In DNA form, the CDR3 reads TGTGCCAGCAGCTCTCATAGCGGGAGGGCCACAGATACGCAGTATTTT.

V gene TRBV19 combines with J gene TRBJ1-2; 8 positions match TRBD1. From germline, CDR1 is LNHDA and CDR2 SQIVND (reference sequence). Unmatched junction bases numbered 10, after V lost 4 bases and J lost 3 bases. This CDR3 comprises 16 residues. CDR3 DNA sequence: TGTGCCAGTAGTACCCCAGGGGGCTCTAGTTACTATGGCTACACCTTC. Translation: CASSTPGGSSYYGYTF.

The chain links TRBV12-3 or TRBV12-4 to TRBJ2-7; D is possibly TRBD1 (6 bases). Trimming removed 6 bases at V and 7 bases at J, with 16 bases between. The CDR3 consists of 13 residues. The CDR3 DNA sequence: TGTGCCAGCAGGGCAGGGTCCCAGGGGGAGCAGTACTTC. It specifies CASRAGSQGEQYF.

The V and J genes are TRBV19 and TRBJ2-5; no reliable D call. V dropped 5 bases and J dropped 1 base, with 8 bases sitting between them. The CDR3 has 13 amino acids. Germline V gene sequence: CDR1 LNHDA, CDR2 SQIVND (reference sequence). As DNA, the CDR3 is TGTGCCAGTAGTGTGAGCATCCAAGAGACCCAGTACTTC. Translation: CASSVSIQETQYF.